Sequencing of this T cell receptor (beta chain) was carried out in a study of naive and memory T cell subsets. General observations from the study: From naive to CM, EM and EMRA, diversity decreased and Gini increased. Possibly reflecting memory cells re-expressing CD45RA, a few larger clonotypes occurred in naive repertoires, especially CD8.

CD4 T cells were positively selected, then CD8 T cells from the CD4-negative fraction. This clonotype showed up just a few times. Its antigen is still unknown. The beta constant-region primer was an equimolar mix of two oligonucleotides covering TRBC1 and TRBC2. Four rounds of PCR amplified the ligated cDNA using nested alpha and beta constant-region primers plus SP2. A 12-nucleotide UMI and the SP2 primer were added to the cDNA 3' end by oligonucleotide ligation. MiXCR, run by TCRdb on the UMI-ligation and nested PCR reads, gives a single entry per CDR3 protein. The sample yields 120,000 to 150,000 distinct CDR3 sequences, roughly a fifth seen once. This CDR3 comprises 14 residues. Germline V lookup: CDR1 MNHEY, CDR2 SVGAGI. Between the trimmed V and J ends, which lost 8 bases and 4 bases, there was a span of 17 bases.

The chain has TRBV6-5 and TRBJ1-1, with D hard to call. Sequenced input: naive CD8+ T cells from blood. This TCR was sampled from a human donor in good health. The CDR3 nucleotides read TGTGCCAGCGGCGGGCCCTCGGGAGGCACTGAAGCTTTCTTT. It specifies CASGGPSGGTEAFF.